This TCR beta chain was identified in a study of cytomegalovirus exposure and HLA in healthy donors. Across the study: One earlier analysis, a look at around 170 million T cells, found roughly 110 million unique TCR beta sequences.

V lost 1 base to trimming and J lost 2 bases; unmatched junction nucleotides: 12. This CDR3 spans 17 amino acids. Germline V gives CDR1 GTSNPN, CDR2 SVGIG (reference sequence). In the PCR, 60 Vbeta and 13 Jbeta primers were used. Profiling relied on immunoSEQ multiplex PCR, and the TCRdb table lists in-frame clones only, not all of them. Here the sample spans more than 100,000 clones, more than 70% being singletons. This clonotype was obtained from a male donor in good health and CMV-seronegative. The chain combines TRBV30 with TRBJ2-3; 7 nucleotides agree with TRBD1. The sample consisted of PBMCs. In nucleotides, the CDR3 is TGTGCCTGGAGTGCGCAAACGACAGGGATTTTCACAGATACGCAGTATTTT. The encoded protein is CAWSAQTTGIFTDTQYF.